This T cell receptor (beta chain) was observed in a study of response to subunit inactivated influenza vaccine. The germline V gene has CDR1 MNHEY and CDR2 SMNVEV (reference sequence). Trimming pared 6 bases from V and 9 bases from J, leaving 15 bases between. This CDR3 has 13 amino acids. TCRdb analysed the RT-PCR reads with MiXCR anew, one entry per CDR3 protein. This repertoire shows 150,000 to 200,000 distinct CDR3 sequences, about 12% found once; its top ten account for around 32%. The sample holds a few counts of this clonotype. In addition, the sample was reused for a study of T cells expressing NK-cell markers. This second study notes: UMI-tagged 5'RACE template switching yielded the TCR beta cDNA. There were seven HCMV-seropositive donors and one seronegative donor among the eight sequenced. With an anti-gamma-delta TCR antibody, sorting in several experiments was kept to alpha-beta TCR T cells.

This receptor was obtained from a man aged 45 to 65 who received an inactivated influenza vaccine. The V call is TRBV27, the J call TRBJ2-4; possibly TRBD2 for D (6 bases). Sequencing was performed on CD8+ T cells sorted from PBMCs, taken approximately 13 days after vaccination. The CDR3 nucleotides are TGTGCCAGCAGCCTAGGGGCGGGAAGCATTCAGTACTTC. As protein: CASSLGAGSIQYF.